Shown below are 13 T cell receptor beta chains from a single sample sequenced in a study of PD-L1 blockade in urothelial cancer (dated by TCRdb to about 2017). The library was produced with the immunoSEQ multiplex PCR assay. Not all clones reach the TCRdb copy of this immuneACCESS table, which keeps in-frame sequences only. Checked studies attribute under half of the gap to unresolved V genes and leave the rest unexplained. A total of roughly 100,000 clones appear in this sample, around four fifths of them only once. The top ten clones comprise around 7.7% of the sample. The time point tag for this specimen amounts to: peripheral blood 6 weeks after treatment start. The input for sequencing was PBMCs, taken around atezolizumab (anti-PD-L1) treatment. The receptors shown here come from a man in his 70s with urothelial cancer.

This clone showed up many times. Other DNA sequences in this sample translate to the same CDR3. The chain recombines TRBV6-5 with TRBJ1-1; D remains ambiguous. Germline CDR1 MNHEY, CDR2 SVGAGI. This CDR3 region has 15 residues. V shed 0 bases and J shed 0 bases, with 8 bases lying between them. CDR3 in DNA: TGTGCCAGCAGTTACTCGGGCAGTATGAACACTGAAGCTTTCTTT. Protein product: CASSYSGSMNTEAFF.

The J gene is TRBJ2-7, the V gene TRBV19; 9 positions agree with TRBD2. The CDR3 runs 15 residues. V was pared by 2 bases and J by 7 bases, with 9 bases of the junction left unmatched. Germline CDR1 is LNHDA and CDR2 is SQIVND (reference sequence). CDR3: CASSISSSGTREQYF. In DNA, the CDR3 is TGTGCCAGTAGTATAAGTTCTAGCGGGACGAGGGAGCAGTACTTC.

CDR3 bases: TGTGCCAGCAGAAAACAGGGGGCGTGGGACACTGAAGCTTTCTTT. It yields the protein CASRKQGAWDTEAFF. The chain carries TRBV5-6 and TRBJ1-1; 9 bases fit TRBD1. V was clipped by 5 bases and J by 3 bases; unmatched bases: 8. The germline V gene encodes CDR1 SGHDT and CDR2 YYEEEE. CDR3 length: 15 amino acids.

J is TRBJ1-2 and V is TRBV29-1; 9 nucleotides match TRBD1. The CDR3 contains 13 residues. With V trimmed by 6 bases and J by 2 bases, 4 bases remained unmatched. In germline, CDR1 is SQVTM, CDR2 ANQGSEA. The CDR3 here is CSVGDRANYGYTF. The CDR3 coding sequence is TGCAGCGTGGGGGACAGGGCCAACTATGGCTACACCTTC.

The gene calls are TRBV4-2 and TRBJ1-2, with D tentatively TRBD1 (6 bases). The CDR3 is made up of 14 amino acids. Germline CDR1 and CDR2: LGHNA and YNFKEQ. V gave up 3 bases and J gave up 5 bases, with 13 bases separating them. CDR3 protein: CASSHEQGNYGYTF. As DNA, the CDR3 is TGTGCCAGCAGCCATGAACAGGGCAATTATGGCTACACCTTC.

This clone was observed a few times. The rearrangement links TRBV11-2 to TRBJ2-5; D perhaps matches TRBD1 (6 bases). Deletions cut 5 bases from V and 0 bases from J, with 7 bases between. The length of the CDR3 is 13 residues. CDR1 is SGHAT, CDR2 FQNNGV, per germline. CDR3 residues: CASSRDNQETQYF. The CDR3, as DNA: TGTGCCAGCAGCCGGGACAACCAAGAGACCCAGTACTTC.

The chain couples TRBV10-3 to TRBJ2-2, with TRBD2 matching 14 bases. V lost 6 bases, J lost 1 base, and 1 base stayed unmatched. The CDR3 length is 16 residues. Germline V gene sequence: CDR1 ENHRY, CDR2 SYGVKD. CDR3 in amino acids: CAISGTSGRNTGELFF. In nucleotides, the CDR3 is TGTGCCATCAGCGGGACTAGCGGGAGGAACACCGGGGAGCTGTTTTTT.

The chain has TRBV7-8 and TRBJ2-2, with 7 bases aligning to TRBD1. Trimming removed 0 bases from V and 5 bases from J; junction bases left unmatched: 3. The CDR3 covers 15 residues. Germline V gene lookup returns CDR1 SGHVS and CDR2 FQNEAQ. This chain's CDR3 is CASSLAQGITGELFF. CDR3 nucleotide sequence: TGTGCCAGCAGCTTAGCACAGGGGATTACCGGGGAGCTGTTTTTT.

This clone has just a few counts. The gene calls are TRBV30 and TRBJ1-5, with TRBD1 as a possible D gene (6 bases). Germline-derived CDR1 and CDR2 are GTSNPN and SVGIG (reference sequence). The CDR3 extends over 14 amino acids. V lost 1 base, J lost 3 bases, and 10 bases lay in between. CDR3 nucleotide sequence: TGTGCCTGGAGTGGAGGGGGTGACAATCAGCCCCAGCATTTT. This encodes CAWSGGGDNQPQHF. Variable domain in full (rest from reference TRBV30 and TRBJ1-5): SQTIHQWPATLVQPVGSPLSLECTVEGTSNPNLYWYRQAAGRGLQLLFYSVGIGQISSEVPQNLSASRPQDRQFILSSKKLLLSDSGFYLCAWSGGGDNQPQHFGDGTRLSIL.

The chain recombines TRBV11-1 with TRBJ2-7; D is possibly TRBD1 (6 bases). The germline CDR1 and CDR2 sequences are SGHAT and FQDESV (reference sequence). CDR3 length: 15 residues. With 0 bases removed from V and 2 bases from J, the gap between germline ends came to 11 bases. This CDR3 is CASSLAYRDPYEQYF. The CDR3, as DNA: TGTGCCAGCAGCTTAGCCTACAGGGACCCCTACGAGCAGTACTTC.

J is TRBJ1-1 and V is TRBV7-9, with D perhaps matching TRBD1 (6 bases). Germline V gives CDR1 SEHNR, CDR2 FQNEAQ (reference sequence). Trimming stripped 1 base from V and 2 bases from J, with 11 bases between. The CDR3 sequence is 15 residues long. CDR3 sequence reads: CASSLEDSPNTEAFF. The CDR3 DNA sequence: TGTGCCAGCAGCTTAGAGGACAGCCCTAACACTGAAGCTTTCTTT.

This chain links TRBV5-1 with TRBJ2-7, with D possibly being TRBD2 (6 bases). The CDR3 runs to 15 residues. Trimming cost V 4 bases and J 6 bases, with 20 bases left between them. Germline V gives CDR1 SGHRS, CDR2 YFSETQ. CDR3 DNA: TGCGCCAGCAGCCCGGTAACGGGGGAAACTCGCGAGCAGTACTTC. Protein sequence: CASSPVTGETREQYF. Together with reference TRBV5-1 and TRBJ2-7, the CDR3 gives the full variable domain: KAGVTQTPRYLIKTRGQQVTLSCSPISGHRSVSWYQQTPGQGLQFLFEYFSETQRNKGNFPGRFSGRQFSNSRSEMNVSTLELGDSALYLCASSPVTGETREQYFGPGTRLTVT.

This chain connects TRBV7-9 to TRBJ2-7; 10 bases fit TRBD1. The J segment lost 3 bases and the V segment lost 0 bases, leaving 8 bases of the junction unmatched. Germline values: CDR1 SEHNR, CDR2 FQNEAQ (reference sequence). The CDR3 consists of 17 residues. CDR3 sequence: CASSLAGTGARGYEQYF. CDR3 coding DNA: TGTGCCAGCAGCTTAGCAGGGACAGGGGCCCGTGGCTACGAGCAGTACTTC. Using reference TRBV7-9 and TRBJ2-7 for the parts outside the CDR3, the full variable domain is DTGVSQNPRHKITKRGQNVTFRCDPISEHNRLYWYRQTLGQGPEFLTYFQNEAQLEKSRLLSDRFSAERPKGSFSTLEIQRTEQGDSAMYLCASSLAGTGARGYEQYFGPGTRLTVT.